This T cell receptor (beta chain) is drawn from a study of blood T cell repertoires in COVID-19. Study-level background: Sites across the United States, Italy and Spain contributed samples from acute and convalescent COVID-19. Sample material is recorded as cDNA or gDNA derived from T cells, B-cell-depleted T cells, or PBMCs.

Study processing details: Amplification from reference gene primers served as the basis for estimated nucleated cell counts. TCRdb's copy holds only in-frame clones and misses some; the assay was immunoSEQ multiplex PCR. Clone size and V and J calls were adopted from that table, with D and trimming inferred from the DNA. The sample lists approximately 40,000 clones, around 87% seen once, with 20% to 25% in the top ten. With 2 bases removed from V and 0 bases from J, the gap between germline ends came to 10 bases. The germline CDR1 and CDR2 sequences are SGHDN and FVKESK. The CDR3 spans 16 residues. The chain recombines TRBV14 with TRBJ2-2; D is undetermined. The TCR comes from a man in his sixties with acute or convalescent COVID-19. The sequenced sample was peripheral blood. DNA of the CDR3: TGTGCCAGCAGCCAATCCCCGACTCCGAACACCGGGGAGCTGTTTTTT. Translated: CASSQSPTPNTGELFF.